One and the same sample provided the 8 T cell receptor beta chains below, sequenced in a study of human T cells and chemical hapten exposure (dated by TCRdb to the early 2020s). The library was obtained by RACE. The sequencer was a NextSeq 500. TCRdb reprocessed the public reads (quality trimming at Q25 with fastp, clone calling with MiXCR) and kept in-frame beta chains. Under each unique CDR3 protein, matching rows form one entry showing the most common genes and DNA. Here the sample has around 99,000 distinct CDR3 sequences; 9.2% occur a single time. The ten biggest clones cover about 3% of the sample. Interpreted using the paper, the time point label stands for: patch test 2, 6 weeks after DPC sensitization. The treatment or condition label of this sample denotes: therapeutic diphenylcyclopropenone sensitization with weekly scalp DPC. Here the sequenced sample was whole blood, taken in connection with sensitization to the hapten diphenylcyclopropenone (DPC). These receptors were collected from a woman between 40 and 50 years old with alopecia areata. Some clones in this sample may be carry-over from other donors' samples.

This clonotype was detected only a few times. V usage is TRBV4-3 and J usage is TRBJ2-1, with TRBD1 matching 8 bases. The germline gives CDR1 LGHNA, CDR2 YSLEER. The CDR3 totals 16 residues. The V and J ends lost 3 bases and 6 bases, in that order; junction bases with no gene match: 10. The CDR3 nucleotides read TGCGCCAGCAGCCACCTCGACAGGGGATCCGGCAATGAGCAGTTCTTC. It encodes CASSHLDRGSGNEQFF.

The chain couples TRBV28 to TRBJ2-6; 7 nucleotides agree with TRBD2. Looked up from germline, CDR1 is MDHEN and CDR2 is SYDVKM. The CDR3 is 19 residues long. Losses at the gene ends were 8 bases for V and 1 base for J; bases not matched to a gene: 17. The CDR3 here is CASLAPWGGRPSGANVLTF. The CDR3 DNA sequence: TGTGCCAGCCTCGCCCCCTGGGGGGGAAGGCCATCTGGGGCCAACGTCCTGACTTTC.

At least ten counts were recorded for this clonotype. The genes are TRBV29-1 and TRBJ1-4; TRBD1 might be the D (6 bases). The CDR3 is 14 residues long. Trimming took off 6 bases at V and 0 bases at J, with 11 bases between the two ends. Germline CDR1 and CDR2: SQVTM and ANQGSEA. CDR3 sequence (DNA): TGCAGCGTCGATACAGGGACAACTAATGAAAAACTGTTTTTT. Amino acids: CSVDTGTTNEKLFF. Filled out from reference TRBV29-1 and TRBJ1-4, the complete variable domain reads SAVISQKPSRDICQRGTSLTIQCQVDSQVTMMFWYRQQPGQSLTLIATANQGSEATYESGFVIDKFPISRPNLTFSTLTVSNMSPEDSSIYLCSVDTGTTNEKLFFGSGTQLSVL.

V usage is TRBV29-1 and J usage is TRBJ2-7; D unclear. Trimming removed 4 bases at V and 0 bases at J, with 7 bases between. The CDR3 contains 12 residues. The germline V gene has CDR1 SQVTM and CDR2 ANQGSEA. CDR3: CSVGVSSYEQYF. CDR3 coding DNA: TGCAGCGTTGGGGTTAGCTCCTACGAGCAGTACTTC.

This clonotype was seen repeatedly, ten times or more. CDR3 region: CATSDRDIQYF. The DNA for the CDR3 is TGTGCCACCAGCGATCGGGACATTCAGTACTTC. The V gene is TRBV24-1, the J gene TRBJ2-4; D ambiguous. The CDR3 consists of 11 residues. The V gene's germline CDR1 is KGHDR and CDR2 SFDVKD. V dropped 7 bases and J dropped 8 bases, with 8 bases sitting between them.

This sequence joins TRBV29-1 and TRBJ2-4; D gene ambiguous. Germline V CDR1 and CDR2: SQVTM, ANQGSEA. V was cut by 0 bases and J by 8 bases, with 8 bases left in between. The CDR3 covers 12 residues. The DNA for the CDR3 is TGCAGCGTTGAAGATCAGTGGGACATTCAGTACTTC. Its protein is CSVEDQWDIQYF.

In its sample, this clonotype was seen many times. V gene TRBV29-1 combines with J gene TRBJ1-5, with 9 nucleotides matching TRBD1. The V gene's germline CDR1 is SQVTM and CDR2 ANQGSEA. Trimming took 6 bases from V and 0 from J; bases not matched to a gene: 6. The CDR3 runs 15 residues. The CDR3 loop is CSVITGGSSNQPQHF. CDR3 in DNA: TGCAGCGTGATTACAGGGGGCTCTAGCAATCAGCCCCAGCATTTT.

In this sample, this clonotype turned up many times. The gene calls are TRBV6-5 and TRBJ1-2, with TRBD1 matching over 9 bases. Germline CDR1 is MNHEY and CDR2 is SVGAGI. This CDR3 spans 15 amino acids. The trim removed 5 bases at V and 4 bases at J, leaving 8 bases unmatched. CDR3 in amino acids: CASSPAGTGTYGYTF. The CDR3 DNA is TGTGCCAGCAGTCCGGCCGGGACAGGGACCTATGGCTACACCTTC.